Listed below are T cell receptor beta chains from one sample, sequenced in a study of PD-1 blockade in classical Hodgkin lymphoma. Repertoires were generated with immunoSEQ multiplex PCR, while TCRdb's copy carries only in-frame clones and drops some. Of about 150,000 clones in the sample, 78% were seen once. This material consisted of peripheral blood mononuclear cells (PBMCs), taken before the second cycle of nivolumab. The receptors were gathered from a human donor with classical Hodgkin lymphoma. Each CDR3 is given with its conserved first and last residue. Rows give clone size only sometimes, using once, few, many, or a class for an expanded clone.

V	size	J	CDR3
TRBV2	few	TRBJ1-5	CASTGTANSNQPQHF
TRBV7-9	.	TRBJ2-7	CASAERAAYSYEQYF
TRBV5-4	.	TRBJ2-1	CASSATGGAYNEQFF
TRBV7-9	.	TRBJ2-1	CASRFERAGGYNEQFF
TRBV11-2	.	TRBJ2-7	CASSLEGGRPPEQYF
TRBV7-9	.	TRBJ2-7	CASSLRGQARYYEQYF
TRBV9	.	TRBJ2-5	CASSVGGARETQYF
TRBV6-5	.	TRBJ1-1	CASRLDRLAAEAFF
TRBV5-6	medium-sized	TRBJ2-3	CASSLGDGADTQYF
TRBV5-1	once	TRBJ1-1	CASSLATRVNTEAFF
TRBV19	few	TRBJ2-2	CASRPAGGTGELFF
TRBV7-7	.	TRBJ1-2	CASSFRDRVYLNYGYTF
TRBV19	few	TRBJ2-1	CASSISGSRGNEQFF
TRBV19	.	TRBJ1-4	CASSIKPFATNEKLFF
TRBV6-5	.	TRBJ2-7	CASKDASKSEQYF
TRBV9	.	TRBJ2-1	CASSVGLTAGASYNEQFF
TRBV11-3	.	TRBJ2-1	CASSLREDEQFF
TRBV5-1	.	TRBJ1-1	CASSLEIGTEAFF
TRBV28	.	TRBJ1-2	CASTDRANYGYTF
TRBV5-4	.	TRBJ2-1	CASSFPGTGVNEQFF
TRBV5-4	once	TRBJ2-3	CASSLGSGSTDTQYF
TRBV10-3	few	TRBJ1-2	CAITNTPREQASAGKGYTF
TRBV6-5	.	TRBJ1-4	CASSYSYRGRNEKLFF
TRBV6-5	many	TRBJ2-7	CASTPRAGSGNEQYF
TRBV6-5	few	TRBJ2-7	CASRPGTYEQYF
TRBV7-9	.	TRBJ2-7	CASSLVGLARRTSSYEQYF
TRBV6-1	.	TRBJ1-5	CASSVYPGSNQPQHF
TRBV30	.	TRBJ1-6	CAWSVAGAGRYSPLHF
TRBV6-1	.	TRBJ1-4	CASSAAGWATVIDEKLFF
TRBV6-6	.	TRBJ2-7	CASSDRGHEQYF
TRBV6-6	.	TRBJ2-7	CASSPGSEQYF
TRBV18	.	TRBJ1-4	CASSPSRTGDNEKLFF
TRBV19	.	TRBJ2-3	CASSFGTRTTDTQYF